This T cell receptor beta chain was profiled in a study of blood T cell repertoires in COVID-19. As originally analysed: Reference gene primer amplification yielded estimated nucleated cell counts. TCRdb's copy holds only in-frame clones and misses some; the assay was immunoSEQ multiplex PCR. V and J calls and clone size are those listed in that table; D and trimming were worked out from the DNA. The table includes fewer than 40,000 clones, 80% detected once. In germline, CDR1 is MNHNY, CDR2 SVGAGI (reference sequence). The CDR3 has 13 residues. V was cut by 2 bases and J by 7 bases, with 6 bases left in between.

Sequencing input: peripheral blood. This chain links TRBV6-6 with TRBJ1-6; D is unclear. The receptor was isolated from an elderly man with acute or convalescent COVID-19. CDR3 in DNA: TGTGCCAGCAGTTACGCGCACAATTCACCCCTCCACTTT. Residues: CASSYAHNSPLHF.